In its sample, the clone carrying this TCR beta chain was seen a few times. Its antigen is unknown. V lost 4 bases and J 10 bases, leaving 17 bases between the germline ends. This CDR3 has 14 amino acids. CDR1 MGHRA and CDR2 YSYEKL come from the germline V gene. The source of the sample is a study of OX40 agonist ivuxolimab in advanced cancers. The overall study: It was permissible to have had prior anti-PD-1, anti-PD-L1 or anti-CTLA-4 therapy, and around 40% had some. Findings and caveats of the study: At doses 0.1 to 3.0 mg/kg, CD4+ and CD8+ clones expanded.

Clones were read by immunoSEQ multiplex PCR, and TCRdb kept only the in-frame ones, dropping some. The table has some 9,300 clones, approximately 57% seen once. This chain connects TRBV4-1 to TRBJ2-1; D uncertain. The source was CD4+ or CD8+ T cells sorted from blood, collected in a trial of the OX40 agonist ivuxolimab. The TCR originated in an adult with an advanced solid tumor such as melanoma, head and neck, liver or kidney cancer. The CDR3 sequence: CASSRQAGTREQFF. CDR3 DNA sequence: TGCGCCAGCAGCCGCCAAGCCGGTACTCGGGAGCAGTTCTTC.